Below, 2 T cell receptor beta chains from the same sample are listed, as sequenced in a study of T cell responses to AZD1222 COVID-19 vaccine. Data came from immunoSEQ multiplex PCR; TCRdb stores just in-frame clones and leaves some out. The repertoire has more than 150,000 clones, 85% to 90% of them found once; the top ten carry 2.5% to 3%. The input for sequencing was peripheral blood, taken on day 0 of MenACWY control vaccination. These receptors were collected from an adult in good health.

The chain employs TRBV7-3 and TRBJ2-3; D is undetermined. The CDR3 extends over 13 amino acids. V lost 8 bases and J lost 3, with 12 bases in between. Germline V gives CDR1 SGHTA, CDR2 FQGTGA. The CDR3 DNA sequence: TGTGCCAGCTCCTTTGAAGGAACAGATACGCAGTATTTT. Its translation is CASSFEGTDTQYF.

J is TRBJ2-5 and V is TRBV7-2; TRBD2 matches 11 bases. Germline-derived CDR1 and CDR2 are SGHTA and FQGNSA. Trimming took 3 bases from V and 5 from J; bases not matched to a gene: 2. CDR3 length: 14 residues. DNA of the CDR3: TGTGCCAGCAGCTTGAGACTAGCGGGGGAGACCCAGTACTTC. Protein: CASSLRLAGETQYF. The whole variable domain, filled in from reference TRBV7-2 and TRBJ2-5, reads GAGVSQSPSNKVTEKGKDVELRCDPISGHTALYWYRQSLGQGLEFLIYFQGNSAPDKSGLPSDRFSAERTGGSVSTLTIQRTQQEDSAVYLCASSLRLAGETQYFGPGTRLLVL.